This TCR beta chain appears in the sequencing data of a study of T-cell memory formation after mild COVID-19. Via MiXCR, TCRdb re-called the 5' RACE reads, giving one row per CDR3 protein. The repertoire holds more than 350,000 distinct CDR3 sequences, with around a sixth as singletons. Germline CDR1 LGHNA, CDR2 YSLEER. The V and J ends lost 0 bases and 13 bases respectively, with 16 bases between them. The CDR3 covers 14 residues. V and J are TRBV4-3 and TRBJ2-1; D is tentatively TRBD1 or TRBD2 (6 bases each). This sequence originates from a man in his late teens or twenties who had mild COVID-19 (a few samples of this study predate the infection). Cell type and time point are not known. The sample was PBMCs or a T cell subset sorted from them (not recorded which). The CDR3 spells CASSQDGGGARQFF. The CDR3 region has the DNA TGCGCCAGCAGCCAAGATGGAGGGGGTGCGCGTCAGTTCTTC.